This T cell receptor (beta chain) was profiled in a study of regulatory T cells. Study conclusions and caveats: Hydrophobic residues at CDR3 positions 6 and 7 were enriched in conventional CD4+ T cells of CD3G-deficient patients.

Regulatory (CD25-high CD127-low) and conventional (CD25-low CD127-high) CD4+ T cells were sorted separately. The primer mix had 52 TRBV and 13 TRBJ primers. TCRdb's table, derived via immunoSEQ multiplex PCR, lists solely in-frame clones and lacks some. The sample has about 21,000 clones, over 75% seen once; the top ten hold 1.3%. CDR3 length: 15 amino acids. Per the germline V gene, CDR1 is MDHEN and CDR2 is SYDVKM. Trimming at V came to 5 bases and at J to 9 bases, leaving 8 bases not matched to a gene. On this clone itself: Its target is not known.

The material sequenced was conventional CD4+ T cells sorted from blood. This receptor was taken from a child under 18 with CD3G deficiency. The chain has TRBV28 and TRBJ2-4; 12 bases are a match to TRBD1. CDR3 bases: TGTGCCAGCAGTCCGGGGACAGGGGGCCGGGGCATTCAGTACTTC. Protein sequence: CASSPGTGGRGIQYF.